These 5 T cell receptor beta chains were all obtained from the same sample, sequenced in a study of shared clonotypes between healthy human individuals. Naive CD8 cells lacked CD45RO and underwent positive selection for CCR7, leaving out terminally differentiated effector memory CD45RA+ cells. Profiled with immunoSEQ multiplex PCR; TCRdb holds only in-frame clones, not every one. Of about 2.1 million clones detected, just under 95% appear once; the ten largest clones hold approximately 1.7%. The material sequenced was naive CD8+ T cells from PBMCs. The receptors shown here come from a man aged 18 to 30 in good health. Some clones in this sample may be carry-over from other donors' samples.

J is TRBJ2-7 and V is TRBV20-1; TRBD1 might be the D (5 bases). The germline V gene encodes CDR1 DFQATT and CDR2 SNEGSKA (reference sequence). The CDR3 has 11 residues. V dropped 5 bases and J dropped 3 bases, with 8 bases sitting between them. CDR3 sequence: CSAPQGYEQYF. The CDR3 DNA is TGCAGTGCTCCCCAGGGCTACGAGCAGTACTTC.

V gene TRBV4-1 combines with J gene TRBJ2-5, with D perhaps TRBD1 or TRBD2 (5 bases each). The CDR3 extends over 16 amino acids. V was shortened by 0 bases and J by 4 bases, with 15 bases between the two germline ends. The V gene's germline CDR1 is MGHRA and CDR2 YSYEKL. The CDR3 DNA follows: TGCGCCAGCAGCCAAGATTGGTTTGGGGGTAGAGAGACCCAGTACTTC. It translates to CASSQDWFGGRETQYF.

The gene calls are TRBV4-2 and TRBJ2-3; perhaps D is TRBD1 or TRBD2 (5 bases each). Trimming pared 0 bases from V and 2 bases from J, leaving 15 bases between. This CDR3 comprises 17 residues. In germline, CDR1 is LGHNA, CDR2 YNFKEQ. In DNA form, the CDR3 reads TGTGCCAGCAGCCAAGATCTTGAGGGGTCGGACACAGATACGCAGTATTTT. Its translation: CASSQDLEGSDTDTQYF.

The gene calls are TRBV4-1 and TRBJ1-3; tentative D call: TRBD1 (5 bases). V shed 2 bases and J shed 0 bases, with 14 bases lying between them. The CDR3 loop spans 17 amino acids. Germline V lookup: CDR1 MGHRA, CDR2 YSYEKL. The CDR3 nucleotides are TGCGCCAGCAGCCAAATCCGGGACCGGAGCTCTGGAAACACCATATATTTT. Its protein is CASSQIRDRSSGNTIYF.

This chain uses TRBV6-1 with TRBJ2-3; D is undetermined. The germline V gene encodes CDR1 MNHNS and CDR2 SASEGT. CDR3 length: 17 residues. V was pared by 0 bases and J by 0 bases, with 13 bases between. In nucleotides, the CDR3 is TGTGCCAGCAGTGAAGCACATGTGGATCCTAGCACAGATACGCAGTATTTT. Amino acids: CASSEAHVDPSTDTQYF.